The clone carrying this T cell receptor (beta chain) was seen only a few times. This sample was included in a study of cytomegalovirus exposure and HLA in healthy donors. V lost 2 bases to trimming and J lost 5 bases; unmatched junction nucleotides: 7. The CDR3 is made up of 16 amino acids. The germline V gene encodes CDR1 LGHNA and CDR2 YNFKEQ. The PCR was carried out with 60 Vbeta primers and 13 Jbeta primers. Using immunoSEQ multiplex PCR, the repertoire was profiled, and TCRdb retains in-frame clones only, with some absent. Of approximately 100,000 clones in the sample, roughly 80% were seen once.

Source material: PBMCs. The sequence was collected from a man in his 60s in good health and CMV-seronegative. The rearrangement links TRBV4-2 to TRBJ2-5, with TRBD2 matching 11 bases. Here the CDR3 DNA reads TGTGCCAGCAGCCAAAAGGTAGCGGGGGGGTTCGAGACCCAGTACTTC. Translated: CASSQKVAGGFETQYF.